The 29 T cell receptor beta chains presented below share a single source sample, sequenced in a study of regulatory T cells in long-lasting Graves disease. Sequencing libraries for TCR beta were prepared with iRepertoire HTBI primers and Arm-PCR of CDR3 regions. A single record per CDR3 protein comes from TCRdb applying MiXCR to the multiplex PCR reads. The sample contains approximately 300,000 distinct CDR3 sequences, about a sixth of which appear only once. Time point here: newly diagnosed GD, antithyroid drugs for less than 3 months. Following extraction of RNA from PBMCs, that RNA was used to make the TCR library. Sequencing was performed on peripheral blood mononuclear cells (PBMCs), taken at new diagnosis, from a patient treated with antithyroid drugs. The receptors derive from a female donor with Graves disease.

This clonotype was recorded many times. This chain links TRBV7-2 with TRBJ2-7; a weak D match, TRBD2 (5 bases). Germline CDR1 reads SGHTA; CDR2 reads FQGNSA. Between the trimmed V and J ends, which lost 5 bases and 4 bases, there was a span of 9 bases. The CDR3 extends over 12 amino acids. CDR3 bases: TGTGCCAGCAGCCAAGGGAGTTACGAGCAGTACTTC. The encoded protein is CASSQGSYEQYF.

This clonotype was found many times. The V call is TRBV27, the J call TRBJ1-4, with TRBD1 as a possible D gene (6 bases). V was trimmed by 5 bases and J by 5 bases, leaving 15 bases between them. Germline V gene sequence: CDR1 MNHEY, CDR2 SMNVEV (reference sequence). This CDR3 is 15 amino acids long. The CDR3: CASSPRQETNEKLFF. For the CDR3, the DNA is TGTGCCAGCAGTCCCCGACAGGAGACAAATGAAAAACTGTTTTTT.

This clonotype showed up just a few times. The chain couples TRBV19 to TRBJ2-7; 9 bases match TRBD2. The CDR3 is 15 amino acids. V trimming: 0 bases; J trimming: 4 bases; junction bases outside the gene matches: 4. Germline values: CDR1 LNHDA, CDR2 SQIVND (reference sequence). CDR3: CASSIEAGGGYEQYF. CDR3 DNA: TGTGCCAGTAGTATAGAAGCGGGAGGTGGATACGAGCAGTACTTC.

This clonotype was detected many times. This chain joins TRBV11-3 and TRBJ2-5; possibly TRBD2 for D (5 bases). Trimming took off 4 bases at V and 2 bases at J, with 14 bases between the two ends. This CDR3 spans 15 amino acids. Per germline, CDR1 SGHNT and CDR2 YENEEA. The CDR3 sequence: CASSSLRESQETQYF. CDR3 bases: TGTGCCAGCAGCTCCCTAAGGGAGTCTCAAGAGACCCAGTACTTC.

The CDR3 here is CASSLQGQPNEQYF. CDR3 DNA sequence: TGTGCCAGCAGCTTACAGGGACAGCCCAACGAGCAGTACTTC. This sequence joins TRBV7-9 and TRBJ2-7; 7 bases match TRBD1. CDR1 and CDR2 (germline): SEHNR, FQNEAQ (reference sequence). V dropped 2 bases and J dropped 5; count of bases not matched to a gene: 6. The CDR3 covers 14 residues.

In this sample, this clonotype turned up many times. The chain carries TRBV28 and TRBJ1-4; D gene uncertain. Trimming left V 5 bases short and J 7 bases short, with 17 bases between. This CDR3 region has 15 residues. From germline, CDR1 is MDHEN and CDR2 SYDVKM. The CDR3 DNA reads TGTGCCAGCAGTCGGGCAGGCGGGTCGGGTGAAAAACTGTTTTTT. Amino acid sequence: CASSRAGGSGEKLFF.

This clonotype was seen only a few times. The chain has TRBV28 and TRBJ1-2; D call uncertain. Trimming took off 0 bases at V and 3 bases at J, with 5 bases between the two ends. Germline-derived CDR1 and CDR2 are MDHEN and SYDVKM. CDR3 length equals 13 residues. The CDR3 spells CASSLWADYGYTF. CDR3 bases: TGTGCCAGCAGTTTATGGGCAGACTATGGCTACACCTTC.

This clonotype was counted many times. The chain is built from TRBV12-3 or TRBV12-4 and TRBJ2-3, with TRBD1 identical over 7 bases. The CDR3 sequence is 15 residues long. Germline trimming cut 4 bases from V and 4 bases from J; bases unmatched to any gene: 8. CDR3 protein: CASSSTTGTSDTQYF. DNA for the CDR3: TGTGCCAGCAGTTCCACGACAGGGACCTCAGATACGCAGTATTTT.

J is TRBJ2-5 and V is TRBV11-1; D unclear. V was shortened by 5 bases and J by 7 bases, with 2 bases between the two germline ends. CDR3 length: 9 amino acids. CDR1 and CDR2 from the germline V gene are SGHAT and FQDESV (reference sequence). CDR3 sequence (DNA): TGTGCCAGCAGCCGGACCCAGTACTTC. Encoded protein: CASSRTQYF.

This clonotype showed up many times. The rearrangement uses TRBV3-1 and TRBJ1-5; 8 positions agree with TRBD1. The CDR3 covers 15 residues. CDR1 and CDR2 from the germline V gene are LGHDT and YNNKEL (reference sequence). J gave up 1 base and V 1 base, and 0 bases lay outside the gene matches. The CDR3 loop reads CASSQGQGSNQPQHF. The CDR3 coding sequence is TGTGCCAGCAGCCAAGGACAGGGGAGCAATCAGCCCCAGCATTTT.

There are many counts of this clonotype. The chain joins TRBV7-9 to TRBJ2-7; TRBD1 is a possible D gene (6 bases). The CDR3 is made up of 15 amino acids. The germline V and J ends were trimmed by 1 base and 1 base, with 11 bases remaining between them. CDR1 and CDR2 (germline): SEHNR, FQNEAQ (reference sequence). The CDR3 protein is CASSLEQGGSYEQYF. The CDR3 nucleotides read TGTGCCAGCAGCTTAGAACAGGGTGGGTCCTACGAGCAGTACTTC.

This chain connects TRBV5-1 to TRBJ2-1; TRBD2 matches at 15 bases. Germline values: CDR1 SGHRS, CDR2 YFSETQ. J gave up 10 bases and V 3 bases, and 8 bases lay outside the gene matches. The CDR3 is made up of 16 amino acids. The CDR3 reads CASSWRGLAGGGEQFF. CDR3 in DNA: TGCGCCAGCAGCTGGCGGGGACTAGCGGGAGGTGGAGAGCAGTTCTTC.

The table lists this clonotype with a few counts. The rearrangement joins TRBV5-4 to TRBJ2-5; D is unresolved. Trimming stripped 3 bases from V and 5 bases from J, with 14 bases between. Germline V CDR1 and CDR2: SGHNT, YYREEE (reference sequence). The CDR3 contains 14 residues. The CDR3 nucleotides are TGTGCCAGCAGCTCCCTGACCGGGCGGGAGACCCAGTACTTC. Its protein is CASSSLTGRETQYF.

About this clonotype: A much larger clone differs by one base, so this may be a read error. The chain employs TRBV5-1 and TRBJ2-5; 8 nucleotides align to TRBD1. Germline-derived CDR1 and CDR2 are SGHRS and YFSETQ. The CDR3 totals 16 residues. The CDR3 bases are TGTGCCAGCAGCCACAGGACAGGGTCTGCCTACAATGAGCAGTACTTC. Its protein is CASSHRTGSAYNEQYF.

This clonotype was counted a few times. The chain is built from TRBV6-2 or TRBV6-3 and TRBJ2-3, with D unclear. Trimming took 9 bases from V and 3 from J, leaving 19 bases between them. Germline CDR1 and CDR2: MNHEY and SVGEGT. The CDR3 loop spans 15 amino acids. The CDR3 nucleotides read TGTGCCAGTTCGGCAAGGAGATCGTGGACAGATACGCAGTATTTT. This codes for CASSARRSWTDTQYF.

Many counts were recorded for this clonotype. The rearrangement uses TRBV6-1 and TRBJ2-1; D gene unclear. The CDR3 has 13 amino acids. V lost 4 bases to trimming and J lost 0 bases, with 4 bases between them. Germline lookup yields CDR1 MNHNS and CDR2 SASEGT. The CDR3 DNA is TGTGCCAGCAGTGGTGGCTCCTACAATGAGCAGTTCTTC. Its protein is CASSGGSYNEQFF.

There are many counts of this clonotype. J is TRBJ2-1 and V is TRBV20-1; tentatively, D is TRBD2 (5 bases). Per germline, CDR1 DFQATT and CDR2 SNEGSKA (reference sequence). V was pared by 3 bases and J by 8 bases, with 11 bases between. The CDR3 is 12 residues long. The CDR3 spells CSASMGVDEQFF. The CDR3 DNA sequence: TGCAGTGCTAGTATGGGAGTGGATGAGCAGTTCTTC.

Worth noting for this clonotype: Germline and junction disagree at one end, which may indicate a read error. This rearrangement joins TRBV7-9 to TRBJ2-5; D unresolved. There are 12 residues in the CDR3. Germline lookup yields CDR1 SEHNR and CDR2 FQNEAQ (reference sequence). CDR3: CASSLKQGTQYF. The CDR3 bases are TGTGCCAGCAGCCTTAAACAAGGGACCCAGTACTTC.

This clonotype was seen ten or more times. The CDR3 region has the DNA TGTGCCAGCAGCTCCCAGGCGGGCCCGGGTACCTACGAGCAGTACTTC. Amino acid sequence: CASSSQAGPGTYEQYF. The chain uses TRBV7-9 and TRBJ2-3, with a possible D match to TRBD2 (5 bases). Judging by the DNA end, TRBJ2-7 fits better; the J call may be wrong. This CDR3 contains 16 residues. CDR1 is SEHNR, CDR2 FQNEAQ, per germline (reference sequence).

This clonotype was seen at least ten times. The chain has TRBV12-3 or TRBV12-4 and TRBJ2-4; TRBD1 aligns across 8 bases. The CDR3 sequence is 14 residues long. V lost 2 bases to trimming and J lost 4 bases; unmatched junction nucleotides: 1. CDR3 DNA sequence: TGTGCCAGCAGTTTAACAGGGGGGAAAAACATTCAGTACTTC. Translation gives CASSLTGGKNIQYF.

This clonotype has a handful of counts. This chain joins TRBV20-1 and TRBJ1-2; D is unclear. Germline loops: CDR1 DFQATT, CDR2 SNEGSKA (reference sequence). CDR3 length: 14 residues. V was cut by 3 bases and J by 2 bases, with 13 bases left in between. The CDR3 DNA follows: TGCAGTGCTAGCGCCTTACAGAAAAACTATGGCTACACCTTC. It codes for CSASALQKNYGYTF.

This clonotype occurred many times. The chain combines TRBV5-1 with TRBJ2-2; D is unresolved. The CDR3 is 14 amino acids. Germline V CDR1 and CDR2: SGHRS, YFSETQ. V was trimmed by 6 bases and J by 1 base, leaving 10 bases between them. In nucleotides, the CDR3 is TGCGCCAGCAATAACGGAGTGAACACCGGGGAGCTGTTTTTT. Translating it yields CASNNGVNTGELFF.

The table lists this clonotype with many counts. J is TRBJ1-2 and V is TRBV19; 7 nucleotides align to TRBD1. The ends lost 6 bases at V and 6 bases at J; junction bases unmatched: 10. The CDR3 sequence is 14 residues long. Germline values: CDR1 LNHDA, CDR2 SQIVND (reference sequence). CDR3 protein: CASRTTGDEHGYTF. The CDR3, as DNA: TGTGCCAGTAGGACAACAGGGGACGAGCATGGCTACACCTTC. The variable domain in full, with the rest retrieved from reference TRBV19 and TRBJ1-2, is DGGITQSPKYLFRKEGQNVTLSCEQNLNHDAMYWYRQDPGQGLRLIYYSQIVNDFQKGDIAEGYSVSREKKESFPLTVTSAQKNPTAFYLCASRTTGDEHGYTFGSGTRLTVV.

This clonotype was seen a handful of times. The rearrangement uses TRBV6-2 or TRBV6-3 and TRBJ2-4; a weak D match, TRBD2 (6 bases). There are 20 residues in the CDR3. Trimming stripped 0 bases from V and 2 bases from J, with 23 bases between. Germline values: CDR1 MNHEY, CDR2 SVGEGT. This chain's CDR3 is CASSYSPGEQGSPTKNIQYF. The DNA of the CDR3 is TGTGCCAGCAGTTACTCGCCGGGGGAGCAGGGTTCTCCGACCAAAAACATTCAGTACTTC.

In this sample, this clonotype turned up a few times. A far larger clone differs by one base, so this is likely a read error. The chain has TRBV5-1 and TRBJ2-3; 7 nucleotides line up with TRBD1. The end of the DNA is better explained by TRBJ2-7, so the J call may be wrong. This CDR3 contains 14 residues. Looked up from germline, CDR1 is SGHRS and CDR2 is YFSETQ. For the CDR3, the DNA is TGCGCCAGCAGCTTCATGACAGGGATCGATGAGCAGTACTTC. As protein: CASSFMTGIDEQYF.

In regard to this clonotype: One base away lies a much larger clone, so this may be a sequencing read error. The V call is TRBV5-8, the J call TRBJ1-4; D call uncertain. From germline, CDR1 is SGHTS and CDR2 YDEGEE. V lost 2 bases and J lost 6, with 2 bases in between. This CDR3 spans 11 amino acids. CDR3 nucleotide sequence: TGTGCCAGCAGCTTCGATGAAAAACTGTTTTTT. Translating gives CASSFDEKLFF. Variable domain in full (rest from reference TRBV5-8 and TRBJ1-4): EAGVTQSPTHLIKTRGQQATLRCSPISGHTSVYWYQQALGLGLQFLLWYDEGEERNRGNFPPRFSGRQFPNYSSELNVNALELEDSALYLCASSFDEKLFFGSGTQLSVL.

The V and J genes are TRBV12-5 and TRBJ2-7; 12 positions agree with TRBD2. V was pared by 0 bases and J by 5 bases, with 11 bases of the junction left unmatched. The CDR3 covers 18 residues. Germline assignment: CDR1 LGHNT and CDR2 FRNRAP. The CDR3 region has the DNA TGTGCTAGTGGTTTGGTAGACGTGAGACTAGCGGGAGATAACGAGCAGTACTTC. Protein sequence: CASGLVDVRLAGDNEQYF.

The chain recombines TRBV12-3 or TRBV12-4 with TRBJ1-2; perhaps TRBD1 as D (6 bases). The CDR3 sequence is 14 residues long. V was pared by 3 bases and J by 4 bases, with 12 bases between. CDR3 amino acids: CASSFRRGGYGYTF. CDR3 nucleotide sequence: TGTGCCAGCAGTTTTCGCAGGGGCGGCTATGGCTACACCTTC.

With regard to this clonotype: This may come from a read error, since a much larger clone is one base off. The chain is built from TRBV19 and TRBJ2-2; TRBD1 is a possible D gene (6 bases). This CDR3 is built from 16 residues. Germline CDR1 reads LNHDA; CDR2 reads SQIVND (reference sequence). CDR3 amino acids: CVSRSQGQRNTGELFF. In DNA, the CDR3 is TGTGTCAGTAGGAGTCAGGGGCAGCGGAACACCGGGGAGCTGTTTTTT.